This T cell receptor (beta chain) was identified in a study of early T cells in non-severe SARS-CoV-2 infection. Across the study: Bulk RNA isolated from unsorted whole blood underwent sequencing; chains were not paired. Study-level findings and limits: Anti-spike CD8 responses were favored by VDJdb matching, which missed private and CD4 specificities.

V was clipped by 9 bases and J by 6 bases, with 18 bases between them. The CDR3 runs 14 residues. Looked up from germline, CDR1 is SGHRS and CDR2 is YFSETQ. A remark on this clonotype: The antigen remains undetermined.

Unique molecular identifiers were added to individual cDNA molecules. TCRdb recomputed calls from the 5' RACE reads with MiXCR, one row per CDR3 protein. In the table there are tens of thousands of distinct CDR3 sequences, roughly 6.2% of which are singletons. The TCR sequence derives from an adult who was a healthcare worker with PCR-confirmed SARS-CoV-2 infection or an uninfected control (not recorded which). The chain carries TRBV5-1 and TRBJ2-2, with D possibly TRBD1 on 5 matching bases. The starting material was whole blood, obtained at baseline. CDR3 protein: CATPVRARAGELFF. The DNA for the CDR3 is TGCGCCACTCCTGTTAGAGCCAGGGCCGGGGAGCTGTTTTTT. Variable domain in full (rest from reference TRBV5-1 and TRBJ2-2): KAGVTQTPRYLIKTRGQQVTLSCSPISGHRSVSWYQQTPGQGLQFLFEYFSETQRNKGNFPGRFSGRQFSNSRSEMNVSTLELGDSALYLCATPVRARAGELFFGEGSRLTVL.